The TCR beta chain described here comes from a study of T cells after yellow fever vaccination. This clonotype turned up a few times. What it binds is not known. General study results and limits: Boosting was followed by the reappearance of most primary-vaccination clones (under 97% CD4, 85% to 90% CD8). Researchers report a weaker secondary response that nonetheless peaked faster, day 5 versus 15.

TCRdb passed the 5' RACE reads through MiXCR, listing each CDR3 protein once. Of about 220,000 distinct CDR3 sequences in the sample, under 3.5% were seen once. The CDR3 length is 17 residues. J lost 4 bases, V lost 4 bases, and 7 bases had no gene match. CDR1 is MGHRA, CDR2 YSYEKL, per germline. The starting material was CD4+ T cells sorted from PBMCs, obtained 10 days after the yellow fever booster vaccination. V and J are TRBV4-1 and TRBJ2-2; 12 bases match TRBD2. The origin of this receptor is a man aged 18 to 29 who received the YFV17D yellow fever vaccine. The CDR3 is CASSLYSSGGGTGELFF. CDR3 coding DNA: TGCGCCAGCAGCCTATACTCTAGCGGGGGGGGCACCGGGGAGCTGTTTTTT.